These 10 T cell receptor beta chains came from one sample sequenced in a study of immune evolution from preneoplasia to lung adenocarcinoma. Produced via immunoSEQ multiplex PCR; TCRdb's table is partial and in-frame only. Of 2,500 or so clones listed, about 40% are singletons. The source material was FFPE adjacent normal lung tissue. These receptors were collected from a person aged 60-79 years with lung adenocarcinoma.

The V call is TRBV10-3, the J call TRBJ2-7, with D maybe TRBD1 (6 bases). The CDR3 sequence is 13 residues long. Germline values: CDR1 ENHRY, CDR2 SYGVKD. V was shortened by 4 bases and J by 6 bases, with 13 bases between the two germline ends. Here the CDR3 reads CAISGPGTTEQYF. CDR3 DNA sequence: TGTGCCATCAGTGGACCAGGGACAACCGAGCAGTACTTC.

The sample holds a few counts of this clone. The chain couples TRBV7-9 to TRBJ1-5, with 8 bases identical to TRBD1. The CDR3 totals 15 residues. V lost 4 bases, J lost 7 bases, and 9 bases stayed unmatched. Germline CDR1 reads SEHNR; CDR2 reads FQNEAQ (reference sequence). CDR3 nucleotide sequence: TGTGCCAGCAGCTCGGGGGCGGGACAGGCCCAGCCCCAGCATTTT. Translated, it gives CASSSGAGQAQPQHF.

The V and J genes are TRBV2 and TRBJ2-1, with TRBD2 as a possible D gene (5 bases). The CDR3 runs to 15 residues. CDR1 and CDR2 (germline): SNHLY, FYNNEI. The V gene lost 10 bases and the J gene lost 0 bases, with 16 bases spanning the gap. The CDR3 sequence is CATPKSRDSYNEQFF. CDR3 in DNA: TGTGCCACCCCAAAGTCCCGGGACTCCTACAATGAGCAGTTCTTC.

The chain couples TRBV9 to TRBJ2-7, with 7 bases fitting TRBD1. Germline-derived CDR1 and CDR2 are SGDLS and YYNGEE. V dropped 4 bases and J dropped 1; count of bases not matched to a gene: 11. This CDR3 region has 16 residues. CDR3 sequence: CASSPPGQVQSYEQYF. CDR3 nucleotide sequence: TGTGCCAGCAGCCCCCCAGGACAGGTGCAATCCTACGAGCAGTACTTC.

There are a few counts of this clone. This chain uses TRBV29-1 with TRBJ1-1, with 7 nucleotides matching TRBD1. Germline assignment: CDR1 SQVTM and CDR2 ANQGSEA. The CDR3 totals 15 residues. V lost 6 bases, J lost 3 bases, and 13 bases stayed unmatched. Here the CDR3 reads CSVISPTGPDTEAFF. CDR3 DNA: TGCAGCGTCATAAGTCCGACAGGGCCCGACACTGAAGCTTTCTTT. Full variable domain (remainder filled in from reference TRBV29-1 and TRBJ1-1): SAVISQKPSRDICQRGTSLTIQCQVDSQVTMMFWYRQQPGQSLTLIATANQGSEATYESGFVIDKFPISRPNLTFSTLTVSNMSPEDSSIYLCSVISPTGPDTEAFFGQGTRLTVV.

V is TRBV9 and J is TRBJ2-3; D is unclear. Trimming shortened V by 0 bases and J by 2 bases, and 7 bases separated the two germline ends. Germline V gene lookup returns CDR1 SGDLS and CDR2 YYNGEE. The CDR3 covers 14 residues. CDR3 region: CASSVVDHTDTQYF. The DNA of the CDR3 is TGTGCCAGCAGCGTAGTCGACCACACAGATACGCAGTATTTT.

The chain carries TRBV5-4 and TRBJ1-2; D might be TRBD1 (5 bases). Germline V lookup: CDR1 SGHNT, CDR2 YYREEE (reference sequence). The CDR3 covers 14 residues. V was shortened by 5 bases and J by 3 bases, with 14 bases between the two germline ends. The CDR3 DNA reads as TGTGCCAGCAGGCGTCAACTGGGGGACTATGGCTACACCTTC. Protein: CASRRQLGDYGYTF.

CDR3 in DNA: TGTGCCAGCAGCTTAGAATATCTAGCGGGGGGGCATGAGCAGTTCTTC. This codes for CASSLEYLAGGHEQFF. The chain employs TRBV7-2 and TRBJ2-1, with 12 bases lining up with TRBD2. CDR3 length: 16 residues. V gave up 1 base and J gave up 8 bases; unmatched junction bases: 6. From germline, CDR1 is SGHTA and CDR2 FQGNSA. Filled out from reference TRBV7-2 and TRBJ2-1, the complete variable domain reads GAGVSQSPSNKVTEKGKDVELRCDPISGHTALYWYRQSLGQGLEFLIYFQGNSAPDKSGLPSDRFSAERTGGSVSTLTIQRTQQEDSAVYLCASSLEYLAGGHEQFFGPGTRLTVL.

The DNA of the CDR3 is TGTGCCAGCAGCTTAGTGGGACAGCACGACTATGGCTACACCTTC. Its protein product is CASSLVGQHDYGYTF. The chain joins TRBV7-9 to TRBJ1-2; TRBD1 matches 7 bases. The trim removed 1 base at V and 3 bases at J, leaving 5 bases unmatched. The CDR3 has 15 residues. Germline values: CDR1 SEHNR, CDR2 FQNEAQ (reference sequence).

This clone was seen a few times. The V and J genes are TRBV19 and TRBJ2-7, with D possibly TRBD1 on 6 matching bases. This CDR3 region has 15 residues. Germline CDR1 is LNHDA and CDR2 is SQIVND (reference sequence). The V end was cut by 3 bases, the J end by 0 bases, with 12 bases between. Written as DNA, the CDR3 is TGTGCCAGTAGTATTAATTGGGGGCCCTCCTACGAGCAGTACTTC. As protein: CASSINWGPSYEQYF.